The present TCR beta chain was sequenced within a study of identical twins. This clonotype was seen a handful of times. Its antigen is undetermined. All donors were healthy Caucasians. General study findings and limits: Sequences that were out-of-frame, alpha and twin-shared displayed an excess of low generation probability. Zero-insertion findings could be partly confounded by invariant cells (MAIT and iNKT cells).

Template switching, a step in the protocol, added a universal primer site, and cDNA carried unique molecular identifiers. TCRdb itself ran the 5' RACE reads through MiXCR, one entry per CDR3 protein. The data contain around 670,000 distinct CDR3 sequences, over 5% of them singletons. The TCR comes from a man aged 18 to 35 in good health. The sequencing sample was made of naive T cells sorted from blood.

For the CDR3, the DNA is TGTGCCACCAGGGTAACCGACAGGCGGTCTGAAGCTTTCTTT. Its translation is CATRVTDRRSEAFF. The J gene is TRBJ1-1, the V gene TRBV19, with D maybe TRBD1 (6 bases). Trimming pared 10 bases from V and 6 bases from J, leaving 21 bases between. CDR3 length: 14 residues. CDR1 LNHDA and CDR2 SQIVND come from the germline V gene (reference sequence).